A selection of T cell receptor beta chains follows, all from one sample in a study of regulatory T cells in long-lasting Graves disease. From the multiplex PCR reads, TCRdb called clonotypes with MiXCR, one entry per CDR3 protein. The table has 500,000 to 700,000 distinct CDR3 sequences, around 30% seen once; the top ten hold under 55%. The source material was peripheral blood mononuclear cells (PBMCs), sampled when the disease was refractory, from a patient treated with antithyroid drugs. Receptors originate from a female donor with Graves disease. Each CDR3 is given with its conserved first and last residue. The D gene is left open where the match is weak. Clone sizes are given selectively: once, few, many, or a class where the clone is expanded.

>TRBD1|TRBJ1-5|few|TRBV7-9
TGTGCCAGCAGTCCTGACAGGGTAGGTCGCAATCAGCCCCAGCATTTT
CASSPDRVGRNQPQHF
>NA|TRBJ1-4|few|TRBV11-2
TGTGCCAGCAGCTTAGGCGGACAGAAAACTAATGAAAAACTGTTTTTT
CASSLGGQKTNEKLFF
>TRBD2|TRBJ2-1|NA|TRBV12-3/TRBV12-4
TGTGCCAGCAGTCCATTAGCGGGAGCGTCCTACAATGAGCAGTTCTTC
CASSPLAGASYNEQFF
>NA|TRBJ1-1|many|TRBV12-3/TRBV12-4
TGTGCCAGCAGTTTAGAACAGGGCGCTGTCACTGAAGCTTTCTTT
CASSLEQGAVTEAFF
>NA|TRBJ1-2|few|TRBV6-1
TGTGCCAGCAGTATAGACAGGTCGGACTATGGCTACACCTTC
CASSIDRSDYGYTF
>NA|TRBJ1-1|few|TRBV30
TGTGCCTGGAGTCGTCGCCTGACTGAAGCTTTCTTT
CAWSRRLTEAFF
>NA|TRBJ1-2|NA|TRBV20-1
TGCAGTGCTAGAATGATAGGGGACCTAAACTATGGCTACACCTTC
CSARMIGDLNYGYTF
>NA|TRBJ1-2|few|TRBV6-1
TGTGCCAGCAGCCCAACGGCCAGGTTTAACTATGGCTACACCTTC
CASSPTARFNYGYTF
>NA|TRBJ2-1|once|TRBV7-3
TGTGCCAGCAGCCCTAGCGCTACCTACAATGAGCAGTTCTTC
CASSPSATYNEQFF
>TRBD1|TRBJ1-4|NA|TRBV19
TGTGCCAGTAGTATTGGCGGGGACAGAATGACAACTAATGAAAAACTGTTTTTT
CASSIGGDRMTTNEKLFF
>NA|TRBJ1-1|NA|TRBV12-3/TRBV12-4
TGTGCCAGCCAAAAAGCCAACACTGAAGCTTTCTTT
CASQKANTEAFF